This T cell receptor (beta chain) was sequenced for a study of T-cell memory formation after mild COVID-19. Findings and caveats of the study: A second wave of clones peaked on day 37, and their SARS-CoV-2 specificity went unconfirmed. Memory cells collected pre-infection included some clones that later responded, suggesting cross-reactive memory joined. Mainly in CM and EM were contracting CD4+ clones; CD8+ were in EMRA.

The CDR3 runs 13 residues. Between the trimmed V and J ends, which lost 6 bases and 4 bases, there was a span of 11 bases. The germline CDR1 and CDR2 sequences are SGHRS and YFSETQ. Notes on this clonotype: Its antigen is undetermined.

From the 5' RACE reads, TCRdb called clonotypes with MiXCR, one entry per CDR3 protein. Of approximately 30,000 distinct CDR3 sequences listed, about 15% are singletons. Sequencing was done on a sample of PBMCs or a T cell subset sorted from them (not recorded which). The origin of this receptor is an adult who had mild COVID-19 (a few samples of this study predate the infection). Cell type and time point are not known. This sequence joins TRBV5-1 and TRBJ2-1; D call uncertain. The CDR3 bases are TGCGCCAGCAACCTCGACGGTTACAATGAGCAGTTCTTC. Amino acids: CASNLDGYNEQFF.